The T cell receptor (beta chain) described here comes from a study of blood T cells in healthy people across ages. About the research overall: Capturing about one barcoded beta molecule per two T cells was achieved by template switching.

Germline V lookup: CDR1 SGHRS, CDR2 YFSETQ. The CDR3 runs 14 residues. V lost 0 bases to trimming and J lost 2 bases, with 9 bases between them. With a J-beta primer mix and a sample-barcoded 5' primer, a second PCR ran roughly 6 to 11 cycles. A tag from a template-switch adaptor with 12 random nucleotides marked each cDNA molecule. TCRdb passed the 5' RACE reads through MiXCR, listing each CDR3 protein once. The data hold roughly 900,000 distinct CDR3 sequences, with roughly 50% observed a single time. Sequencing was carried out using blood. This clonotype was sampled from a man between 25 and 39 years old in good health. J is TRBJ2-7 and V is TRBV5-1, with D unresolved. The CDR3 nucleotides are TGCGCCAGCAGCTTGGTTCCAGACACCTACGAGCAGTACTTC. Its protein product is CASSLVPDTYEQYF.